A single sample gave rise to the 5 T cell receptor beta chains below, sequenced in a study. TCRdb independently ran MiXCR on the RT-PCR reads; one entry per CDR3 protein. The top ten clones hold roughly 7.7% of a sample with thousands of distinct CDR3 sequences, roughly 90% of them seen once. The material sequenced was memory CD4+ T cells from blood. The receptors were gathered from a female donor in good health, serving as a healthy control.

To note about this clonotype: One junction end disagrees with the germline gene, perhaps due to a read error. As an off-target read in a library built for alpha chains, this beta chain has a frequency of little significance. The chain links TRBV24-1 to TRBJ2-3; the D gene is possibly TRBD2 (6 bases). The CDR3 runs to 15 residues. In germline, CDR1 is KGHDR, CDR2 SFDVKD. CDR3 nucleotides: TGTGCCACCAGTGATTTGCAATCGGGACTGGATACGCGGTATTTT. Translation gives CATSDLQSGLDTRYF.

This clonotype was observed a few times. This beta chain was picked up by a library intended for alpha chains and is off target, so its count carries little meaning. This chain connects TRBV20-1 to TRBJ1-6; D unresolved. Trimming left V 3 bases short and J 7 bases short, with 13 bases between. The CDR3 totals 14 residues. Germline CDR1 is DFQATT and CDR2 is SNEGSKA (reference sequence). CDR3 in amino acids: CSASSGSRNSPLHF. In DNA form, the CDR3 reads TGCAGTGCTAGTTCGGGATCGCGAAATTCACCCCTCCACTTT.

On this clonotype: Because the library targeted alpha chains, this beta chain is an off-target read whose size means little. This sequence joins TRBV10-3 and TRBJ1-2, with 8 bases that match TRBD1. CDR1 is ENHRY and CDR2 is SYGVKD in the germline V gene. Germline trimming cut 3 bases from V and 7 bases from J; bases unmatched to any gene: 13. CDR3 size: 16 residues. CDR3 loop: CAISEHRGTSGSGYTF. CDR3 bases: TGTGCCATCAGTGAACACAGGGGGACCTCGGGCAGTGGCTACACCTTC.

Only one count was recorded for this clonotype. This beta chain is a stray sequence in a library constructed for alpha chains; its clone size is not meaningful. The rearrangement uses TRBV7-3 and TRBJ1-2; no definite D call. This CDR3 has 11 residues. Germline-derived CDR1 and CDR2 are SGHTA and FQGTGA. Trimming cost V 4 bases and J 14 bases, with 14 bases left between them. The CDR3 bases are TGTGCCAGCAGCTCCCTAGAACGGCTAACCTTC. Its translation is CASSSLERLTF.

A note on this clonotype: The size of this beta chain means little, since it is a stray read in a library made for alpha chains. The CDR3 spells CAISEAGVPYEQYF. The CDR3 DNA reads as TGTGCCATCAGTGAAGCGGGAGTGCCCTACGAGCAGTACTTC. The chain has TRBV10-3 and TRBJ2-7; 8 nucleotides align to TRBD2. V lost 3 bases and J lost 2; bases outside the gene matches: 3. The CDR3 sequence is 14 residues long. The germline V gene encodes CDR1 ENHRY and CDR2 SYGVKD.